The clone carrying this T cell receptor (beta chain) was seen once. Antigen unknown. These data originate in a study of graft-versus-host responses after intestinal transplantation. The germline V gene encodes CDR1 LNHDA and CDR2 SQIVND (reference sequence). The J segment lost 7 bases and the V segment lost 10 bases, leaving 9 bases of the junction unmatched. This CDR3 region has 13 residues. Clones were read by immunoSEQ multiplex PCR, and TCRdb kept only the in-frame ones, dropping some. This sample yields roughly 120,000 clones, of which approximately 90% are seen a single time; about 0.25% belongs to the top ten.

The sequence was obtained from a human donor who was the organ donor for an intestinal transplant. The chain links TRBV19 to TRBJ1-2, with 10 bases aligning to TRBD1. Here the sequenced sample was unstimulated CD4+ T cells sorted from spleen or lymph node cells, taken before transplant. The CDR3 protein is CATATGTGVGYTF. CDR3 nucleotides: TGTGCCACCGCCACCGGGACAGGGGTTGGCTACACCTTC.